The 21 T cell receptor beta chains below come from one sample, sequenced in a study of T-cell memory formation after mild COVID-19. In TCRdb, the 5' RACE reads were re-called with MiXCR into one record per CDR3 protein. This sample has approximately 210,000 distinct CDR3 sequences; 10% occur once, and the top ten carry roughly 3%. Sequenced material: PBMCs or a T cell subset sorted from them (not recorded which). The receptors come from a man aged 18 to 29 who had mild COVID-19 (a few samples of this study predate the infection). Cell type and time point are not known.

This clonotype was detected only a few times. The chain employs TRBV7-2 and TRBJ1-4, with D hard to call. The V gene's germline CDR1 is SGHTA and CDR2 FQGNSA. V was shortened by 1 base and J by 8 bases, with 8 bases between the two germline ends. This CDR3 spans 13 amino acids. This chain's CDR3 is CASSLGPSEKLFF. CDR3 nucleotide sequence: TGTGCCAGCAGCTTAGGACCCTCCGAAAAACTGTTTTTT.

This clonotype appeared once. The chain combines TRBV7-2 with TRBJ2-3, with TRBD2 identical over 8 bases. The ends lost 5 bases at V and 3 bases at J; junction bases unmatched: 4. This CDR3 spans 14 amino acids. CDR1 and CDR2 (germline): SGHTA, FQGNSA. In DNA, the CDR3 is TGTGCCAGCAGCCCTGGGACTAGGACAGATACGCAGTATTTT. It yields the protein CASSPGTRTDTQYF.

This clonotype was detected ten times or more. The rearrangement uses TRBV20-1 and TRBJ2-6; D gene uncertain. Trimming removed 3 bases at V and 0 bases at J, with 9 bases between. This CDR3 has 15 amino acids. Germline loops: CDR1 DFQATT, CDR2 SNEGSKA (reference sequence). The CDR3 reads CSARSGSSGANVLTF. The CDR3 coding sequence is TGCAGTGCTAGGTCTGGCAGCTCTGGGGCCAACGTCCTGACTTTC.

The sample holds a few counts of this clonotype. J is TRBJ2-6 and V is TRBV5-1, with D uncertain. Germline-derived CDR1 and CDR2 are SGHRS and YFSETQ. V lost 3 bases and J 0 bases, leaving 10 bases between the germline ends. The CDR3 covers 16 residues. The CDR3 protein is CASSWTSVSGANVLTF. In DNA form, the CDR3 reads TGCGCCAGCAGCTGGACCTCGGTCTCTGGGGCCAACGTCCTGACTTTC.

The chain has TRBV2 and TRBJ1-5; a possible D gene is TRBD1 (6 bases). With 4 bases removed from V and 0 bases from J, the gap between germline ends came to 22 bases. The CDR3 length is 19 residues. Per germline, CDR1 SNHLY and CDR2 FYNNEI. The DNA of the CDR3 is TGTGCCAGCAGTGCTTTGGCCTGGACAGCCGATTATAGCAATCAGCCCCAGCATTTT. Its protein product is CASSALAWTADYSNQPQHF.

This clonotype has more than one count but fewer than ten. The chain has TRBV12-3 or TRBV12-4 and TRBJ1-5; D unresolved. The length of the CDR3 is 14 residues. V lost 3 bases, J lost 4 bases, and 10 bases lay in between. The CDR3: CASSLNPRNQPQHF. The CDR3 DNA reads as TGTGCCAGCAGTTTGAACCCCCGGAATCAGCCCCAGCATTTT.

This clonotype appeared a few times. V and J are TRBV7-2 and TRBJ1-4, with 8 positions matching TRBD1. CDR3 size: 16 residues. Trimming at V came to 2 bases and at J to 7 bases, leaving 9 bases not matched to a gene. From germline, CDR1 is SGHTA and CDR2 FQGNSA. The chain's CDR3 is CASSLPRTGLSEKLFF. The DNA of the CDR3 is TGTGCCAGCAGCTTACCCCGGACAGGGTTGAGTGAAAAACTGTTTTTT.

This clonotype was observed a few times. The chain uses TRBV28 and TRBJ1-4; tentative D call: TRBD1 (5 bases). Germline-derived CDR1 and CDR2 are MDHEN and SYDVKM. This CDR3 is built from 15 residues. Trimming shortened V by 9 bases and J by 8 bases, and 22 bases separated the two germline ends. CDR3 bases: TGTGCCAGTACCTTTAGGCCTCTGGGGGGAGAAAAACTGTTTTTT. Translation gives CASTFRPLGGEKLFF.

The rearrangement links TRBV10-3 to TRBJ1-2; D gene uncertain. CDR3 length: 13 residues. Trimming stripped 4 bases from V and 3 bases from J, with 9 bases between. Germline values: CDR1 ENHRY, CDR2 SYGVKD. The CDR3 DNA is TGTGCCATCAGTGGACCAGATGACTATGGCTACACCTTC. It encodes CAISGPDDYGYTF.

This clonotype was seen a handful of times. The chain employs TRBV15 and TRBJ2-3, with TRBD2 identical over 13 bases. CDR3 length: 17 residues. Germline V lookup: CDR1 LNHNV, CDR2 YYDKDF (reference sequence). Trimming took 6 bases from V and 6 from J; bases not matched to a gene: 12. CDR3 bases: TGTGCCACCAGGTCGGGAGGTACTAGCGGGGGGGCGGATACGCAGTATTTT. As protein: CATRSGGTSGGADTQYF.

V and J are TRBV20-1 and TRBJ1-5; TRBD1 matches at 10 bases. The CDR3 consists of 16 residues. V lost 7 bases, J lost 3 bases, and 12 bases stayed unmatched. Germline values: CDR1 DFQATT, CDR2 SNEGSKA (reference sequence). CDR3 sequence: CSVSRGTGASNQPQHF. The CDR3 DNA reads TGCAGTGTTTCCCGGGGGACAGGGGCCTCCAATCAGCCCCAGCATTTT.

This clonotype has a count of ten or more. The chain joins TRBV12-3 or TRBV12-4 to TRBJ2-5; D not resolved. V shed 3 bases and J shed 5 bases, with 10 bases lying between them. The CDR3 is 13 residues long. CDR3 amino acids: CASSFSRRETQYF. CDR3 in DNA: TGTGCCAGCAGTTTCAGCCGTCGGGAGACCCAGTACTTC.

This clonotype was seen a few times. The V and J genes are TRBV9 and TRBJ2-3, with a tentative D call TRBD2 (6 bases). The CDR3 has 15 amino acids. Deletions cut 1 base from V and 1 base from J, with 10 bases between. Germline V gene lookup returns CDR1 SGDLS and CDR2 YYNGEE. The CDR3 DNA follows: TGTGCCAGCAGCGTAAGAGCTAGCGGCACAGATACGCAGTATTTT. Its translation is CASSVRASGTDTQYF. Variable domain in full (rest from reference TRBV9 and TRBJ2-3): DSGVTQTPKHLITATGQRVTLRCSPRSGDLSVYWYQQSLDQGLQFLIQYYNGEERAKGNILERFSAQQFPDLHSELNLSSLELGDSALYFCASSVRASGTDTQYFGPGTRLTVL.

This clonotype was counted at least ten times. The V call is TRBV5-4, the J call TRBJ2-3, with TRBD2 matching 10 bases. Germline lookup yields CDR1 SGHNT and CDR2 YYREEE (reference sequence). This CDR3 region has 16 residues. V was pared by 1 base and J by 6 bases, with 8 bases of the junction left unmatched. CDR3 region: CASSLLLAGAADTQYF. The CDR3 region has the DNA TGTGCCAGCAGCTTGTTGCTAGCGGGGGCGGCCGATACGCAGTATTTT.

This clonotype appeared a few times. The chain joins TRBV7-9 to TRBJ1-3; D perhaps matches TRBD1 (5 bases). The length of the CDR3 is 13 residues. V dropped 3 bases and J dropped 3 bases, with 6 bases sitting between them. Per the germline V gene, CDR1 is SEHNR and CDR2 is FQNEAQ (reference sequence). Written as DNA, the CDR3 is TGTGCCAGCAGCTTTACAGGTGGAAACACCATATATTTT. Translation gives CASSFTGGNTIYF.

The chain employs TRBV4-2 and TRBJ2-1; 7 bases match TRBD1. V was clipped by 5 bases and J by 0 bases; unmatched bases: 10. The germline V gene has CDR1 LGHNA and CDR2 YNFKEQ. The CDR3 consists of 17 residues. In nucleotides, the CDR3 is TGTGCCAGCAGCGAGGGGGCTTCTTGGAGCTCCTACAATGAGCAGTTCTTC. This sequence encodes CASSEGASWSSYNEQFF.

There are many counts of this clonotype. The genes are TRBV7-2 and TRBJ2-5, with 13 bases aligning to TRBD2. CDR3 length: 15 residues. Germline loops: CDR1 SGHTA, CDR2 FQGNSA. Trimming at V came to 7 bases and at J to 2 bases, leaving 4 bases not matched to a gene. CDR3 DNA sequence: TGTGCCAGCAAATCGGGACTAGCGGGGCAAGAGACCCAGTACTTC. This sequence encodes CASKSGLAGQETQYF.

This clonotype was observed a few times. The chain recombines TRBV7-9 with TRBJ2-3; 7 bases fit TRBD1. There are 15 residues in the CDR3. With V trimmed by 4 bases and J by 0 bases, 4 bases remained unmatched. The germline gives CDR1 SEHNR, CDR2 FQNEAQ (reference sequence). The CDR3 loop is CASSWGQSSTDTQYF. The CDR3 bases are TGTGCCAGCAGCTGGGGACAGTCTAGCACAGATACGCAGTATTTT.

Regarding this clonotype: A read error may explain this, as a much larger clone is one base away. This rearrangement joins TRBV9 to TRBJ2-5; 10 bases line up with TRBD2. The germline V gene encodes CDR1 SGDLS and CDR2 YYNGEE. The CDR3 runs to 17 residues. The CDR3 is CASRVASGGAGLETQYF. Written as DNA, the CDR3 is TGTGCCAGCCGCGTAGCCAGCGGGGGGGCCGGGTTAGAGACCCAGTACTTC.

This chain connects TRBV12-3 or TRBV12-4 to TRBJ2-7, with D perhaps TRBD1 (6 bases). The CDR3 totals 13 residues. CDR3 sequence: CASTQGSIRNGQV. The CDR3 DNA follows: TGTGCCAGCACCCAAGGGTCTATTAGGAACGGACAGGTC.

In its sample, this clonotype was seen a few times. The chain uses TRBV11-2 and TRBJ2-7; D unresolved. CDR1 is SGHAT, CDR2 FQNNGV, per germline. V lost 5 bases and J 2 bases, leaving 13 bases between the germline ends. This CDR3 has 14 residues. The CDR3 region has the DNA TGTGCCAGCAGCCCACGGGCAGGCACCTACGAGCAGTACTTC. It translates to CASSPRAGTYEQYF.